These 9 T cell receptor beta chains were all obtained from the same sample, sequenced in a study of Ad26.COV2.S vaccination and SARS-CoV-2 variants (dated by TCRdb to the early 2020s). The treatment or condition label on this specimen signifies: about 20 received Ad26.COV2.S at low or high dose, single or two shots; roughly 5 received placebo; per-sample allocation not given. For vaccine and placebo recipients, repertoires were sequenced using samples collected on day 63 after the first injection. The library was built by means of the immunoSEQ multiplex PCR assay. TCRdb mirrors the immuneACCESS table, restricted to in-frame sequences. Some clones are absent from its copies; in checked studies, under half trace to an unresolved V gene, and the reason for the others is unknown. The table for this sample lists some 460,000 clones; 80% to 90% of them were counted only once. Clones ranked in the top ten supply about 1.5% of the sample.

The source was peripheral blood, collected in a trial of Ad26.COV2.S vaccine versus placebo. The receptors stem from a person between 18 and 65 years old who received the Ad26.COV2.S COVID-19 vaccine or a placebo.

This chain connects TRBV9 to TRBJ2-2; 9 nucleotides match TRBD1. CDR3 length: 17 residues. The germline gives CDR1 SGDLS, CDR2 YYNGEE. J gave up 5 bases and V 4 bases, and 12 bases lay outside the gene matches. CDR3: CASSLGQTGGRTGELFF. The CDR3 coding sequence is TGTGCCAGCAGCCTAGGACAGACAGGGGGTCGGACCGGGGAGCTGTTTTTT.

The rearrangement uses TRBV6-5 and TRBJ2-4, with D possibly being TRBD2 (5 bases). V lost 6 bases and J 4 bases, leaving 10 bases between the germline ends. CDR1 MNHEY and CDR2 SVGAGI come from the germline V gene. The CDR3 contains 13 residues. For the CDR3, the DNA is TGTGCCAGCAGGGCGGGCAGAAAAAACATTCAGTACTTC. Protein product: CASRAGRKNIQYF.

This rearrangement joins TRBV4-1 to TRBJ2-1, with TRBD1 matching over 7 bases. There are 12 residues in the CDR3. V dropped 1 base and J dropped 10; count of bases not matched to a gene: 1. The germline V gene encodes CDR1 MGHRA and CDR2 YSYEKL. CDR3 region: CASSQVGGEQFF. The CDR3 nucleotides are TGCGCCAGCAGCCAAGTAGGGGGCGAGCAGTTCTTC.

The chain uses TRBV7-9 and TRBJ2-4, with D perhaps TRBD1 (6 bases). This CDR3 region has 14 residues. CDR1 SEHNR and CDR2 FQNEAQ come from the germline V gene (reference sequence). The V end was cut by 1 base, the J end by 6 bases, with 10 bases between. The DNA of the CDR3 is TGTGCCAGCAGCTTAGACGGCAGGGGAAACATTCAGTACTTC. Translating gives CASSLDGRGNIQYF.

This sequence joins TRBV5-4 and TRBJ2-6; D might be TRBD2 (5 bases). Germline CDR1 reads SGHNT; CDR2 reads YYREEE (reference sequence). CDR3 length: 16 residues. Trimming stripped 0 bases from V and 1 base from J, with 8 bases between. Here the CDR3 reads CASSLGGASGANVLTF. DNA of the CDR3: TGTGCCAGCAGCTTGGGGGGAGCTTCTGGGGCCAACGTCCTGACTTTC.

This clone is a singleton in its sample. The CDR3 region has the DNA TGTGCCACCAGCAACAGGGCTAGCTCCTACAATGAGCAGTTCTTC. Translated: CATSNRASSYNEQFF. The chain uses TRBV15 and TRBJ2-1; tentatively, D is TRBD1 (6 bases). Germline V gene lookup returns CDR1 LNHNV and CDR2 YYDKDF (reference sequence). The CDR3 length is 15 residues. V lost 4 bases, J lost 0 bases, and 10 bases lay in between. The full variable domain, its missing parts supplied by reference TRBV15 and TRBJ2-1, is DAMVIQNPRYQVTQFGKPVTLSCSQTLNHNVMYWYQQKSSQAPKLLFHYYDKDFNNEADTPDNFQSRRPNTSFCFLDIRSPGLGDTAMYLCATSNRASSYNEQFFGPGTRLTVL.

This sequence joins TRBV7-9 and TRBJ1-5, with TRBD1 identical over 7 bases. The CDR3 is 13 residues long. Germline V CDR1 and CDR2: SEHNR, FQNEAQ (reference sequence). J lost 5 bases, V lost 7 bases, and 5 bases had no gene match. DNA of the CDR3: TGTGCCAGCACCACAGGGGAGGATCAGCCCCAGCATTTT. Protein: CASTTGEDQPQHF.

The chain combines TRBV7-8 with TRBJ2-3; no clear D gene. CDR1 and CDR2 (germline): SGHVS, FQNEAQ. This CDR3 region has 14 residues. V gave up 5 bases and J gave up 2 bases, with 11 bases separating them. CDR3 amino acids: CASSLGPNTDTQYF. The CDR3 DNA reads as TGTGCCAGCAGCCTTGGTCCTAACACAGATACGCAGTATTTT.

The CDR3 nucleotides read TGTGCCAGCAGTGAAAGGATTAGCGGGGACACCGGGGAGCTGTTTTTT. It translates to CASSERISGDTGELFF. The V call is TRBV25-1, the J call TRBJ2-2, with TRBD2 matching 8 bases. V was pared by 2 bases and J by 3 bases, with 5 bases of the junction left unmatched. From germline, CDR1 is MGHDK and CDR2 SYGVNS. This CDR3 region has 16 residues.